This T cell receptor beta chain emerged from a study of spatial heterogeneity in lung cancer. Findings of the study overall: Blood showed ubiquitous tumor TCRs more often at resection than at routine follow-up.

As for time point: sample taken at primary tumor resection. Whole RNA, isolated from tumor, nontumor lung or frozen PBMC, was sequenced without prior sorting. In germline, CDR1 is MGHDK, CDR2 SYGVNS. With 0 bases removed from V and 8 bases from J, the gap between germline ends came to 11 bases. CDR3 length: 15 residues. The sample holds many counts of this clonotype. Its cognate antigen is unknown. Each CDR3 protein gets one entry after TCRdb re-called the 5' RACE reads with MiXCR. This sample yields tens of thousands of distinct CDR3 sequences, of which about an eighth are seen a single time; 7.2% belongs to the top ten.

V and J are TRBV25-1 and TRBJ2-6, with D possibly matching TRBD1 (5 bases). The TCR was taken from a male donor with early-stage non-small cell lung cancer. The material was PBMCs, obtained at surgery. CDR3 sequence reads: CASSEYLGDTNVLTF. The CDR3 nucleotides read TGTGCCAGCAGTGAATATTTAGGGGATACCAACGTCCTGACTTTC.